The rows below give T cell receptor beta chains drawn from one sample of a study of OX40 agonist ivuxolimab in advanced cancers. TCRdb's table, derived via immunoSEQ multiplex PCR, lists solely in-frame clones and lacks some. Here the sample spans more than 75,000 clones, around four fifths being singletons. The sample here was CD4+ or CD8+ T cells sorted from blood, taken in a trial of the OX40 agonist ivuxolimab. The receptors here all came from an adult with an advanced solid tumor such as melanoma, head and neck, liver or kidney cancer. The CDR3 runs from the conserved cysteine through the conserved F or W. A D gene is named only where the DNA matches it firmly. Where a row states a size, it is once, few, many or the class of an expanded clone; other rows omit it.

abundance: NA; v_gene: TRBV7-2; j_gene: TRBJ1-4; d_gene: NA; CDR3aa: CASSLGPPPNEKLFF; CDR3nt: TGTGCCAGCAGCTTAGGACCACCGCCTAATGAAAAACTGTTTTTT
abundance: once; v_gene: TRBV6-5; j_gene: TRBJ2-1; d_gene: NA; CDR3aa: CASSYSRTIEGNEQFF; CDR3nt: TGTGCCAGCAGTTACTCTCGAACGATCGAGGGCAATGAGCAGTTCTTC
abundance: NA; v_gene: TRBV9; j_gene: TRBJ2-3; d_gene: TRBD2; CDR3aa: CASSASSGGDLGDTQYF; CDR3nt: TGTGCCAGCAGCGCCTCTAGCGGGGGCGACCTGGGAGATACGCAGTATTTT
abundance: NA; v_gene: TRBV4-1; j_gene: TRBJ1-6; d_gene: TRBD1; CDR3aa: CASSQYVSTGHSSYNSPLHF; CDR3nt: TGCGCCAGCAGCCAATACGTCTCGACAGGGCACAGCTCCTATAATTCACCCCTCCACTTT
abundance: NA; v_gene: TRBV5-8; j_gene: TRBJ1-5; d_gene: TRBD1; CDR3aa: CASSLGDRGDQPQHF; CDR3nt: TGTGCCAGCAGCTTGGGCGACAGGGGGGATCAGCCCCAGCATTTT
abundance: few; v_gene: TRBV14; j_gene: TRBJ1-1; d_gene: TRBD1; CDR3aa: CASSQQGGLTEAFF; CDR3nt: TGTGCCAGCAGCCAACAGGGGGGTCTCACTGAAGCTTTCTTT
abundance: NA; v_gene: TRBV7-2; j_gene: TRBJ1-2; d_gene: TRBD1; CDR3aa: CASSLGQGNYGYTF; CDR3nt: TGTGCCAGCAGCCTTGGACAGGGAAACTATGGCTACACCTTC
abundance: NA; v_gene: TRBV9; j_gene: TRBJ1-5; d_gene: NA; CDR3aa: CASSVDPRPQHF; CDR3nt: TGTGCCAGCAGCGTAGATCCGAGGCCCCAGCATTTT
abundance: NA; v_gene: TRBV19; j_gene: TRBJ1-3; d_gene: NA; CDR3aa: CASSPSARSGNTIYF; CDR3nt: TGTGCCAGTAGTCCATCCGCGCGTTCTGGAAACACCATATATTTT
abundance: NA; v_gene: TRBV6-1; j_gene: TRBJ2-1; d_gene: TRBD2; CDR3aa: CASSERRAGGWYNEQFF; CDR3nt: TGTGCCAGCAGTGAAAGGAGGGCGGGGGGATGGTACAATGAGCAGTTCTTC
abundance: few; v_gene: TRBV10-3; j_gene: TRBJ2-2; d_gene: NA; CDR3aa: CAISESSLMAGELFF; CDR3nt: TGTGCCATCAGTGAGTCATCACTCATGGCCGGGGAGCTGTTTTTT
abundance: NA; v_gene: TRBV7-6; j_gene: TRBJ1-5; d_gene: NA; CDR3aa: CASSLRGNQPQHF; CDR3nt: TGTGCCAGCAGCTTAAGAGGAAATCAGCCCCAGCATTTT